This record concerns one T cell receptor beta chain sequence. Sample treatment: randomized to nivolumab then ipilimumab (arm A) or the reverse (arm B). DNA-damaging chemotherapy had not been given to any patient beforehand. From thawed PBMCs, live CD3+CD8+ cells negative for CD19 and CD56 were sorted. Libraries were prepared by immunoSEQ multiplex PCR; TCRdb keeps only in-frame clonotypes and omits some of them. The data contain 20,000 or so clones, around two thirds of them singletons. This sample stems from a study of sequential checkpoint blockade in melanoma. Study-level background: Randomization was 1:1 between first-line nivolumab→ipilimumab and ipilimumab→nivolumab. Both treatment sequences were followed by maintenance nivolumab.

There are 13 residues in the CDR3. V shed 1 base and J shed 3 bases, with 7 bases lying between them. CDR1 and CDR2 from the germline V gene are MGHRA and YSYEKL. Sequences were derived from CD8+ T cells sorted from blood (inferred from file names), sampled from a patient given nivolumab and ipilimumab in sequence. V usage is TRBV4-1 and J usage is TRBJ2-7; D gene uncertain. The receptor's source is a human donor with melanoma. CDR3 amino acids: CASSQGALYEQYF. The CDR3 DNA sequence: TGCGCCAGCAGCCAAGGGGCTCTCTACGAGCAGTACTTC.